This T cell receptor (beta chain) was identified during a study of shared clonotypes between healthy human individuals. CD45RO-negative, CCR7-positively selected cells formed the naive CD8 fraction, excluding terminally differentiated effector memory CD45RA+ cells. Repertoires were generated with immunoSEQ multiplex PCR, while TCRdb's copy carries only in-frame clones and drops some. The table has some 740,000 clones, 80% to 95% seen once. The germline V gene encodes CDR1 MNHEY and CDR2 SMNVEV (reference sequence). This CDR3 has 15 amino acids. Trimming removed 4 bases from V and 4 bases from J, with 17 bases in between.

The sequence came from a man under 40 in good health. The J gene is TRBJ2-7, the V gene TRBV27; D gene unclear. Sequenced input: naive CD8+ T cells sorted from blood. The CDR3 nucleotides are TGTGCCAGCAGTTCCCAACTTTCGGGTTCGTACGAGCAGTACTTC. Its translation: CASSSQLSGSYEQYF.